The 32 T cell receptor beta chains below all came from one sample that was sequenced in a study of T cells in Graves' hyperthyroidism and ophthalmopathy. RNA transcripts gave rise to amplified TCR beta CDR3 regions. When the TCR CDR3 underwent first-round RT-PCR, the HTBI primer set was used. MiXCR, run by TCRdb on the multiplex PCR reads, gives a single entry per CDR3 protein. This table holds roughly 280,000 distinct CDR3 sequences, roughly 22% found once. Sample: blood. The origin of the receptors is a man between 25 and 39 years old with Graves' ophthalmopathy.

This chain's CDR3 is CASSQGGRGRAETQYF. The CDR3 nucleotides read TGTGCCAGCAGCCAAGGGGGTCGCGGGAGGGCAGAGACCCAGTACTTC. The chain links TRBV14 to TRBJ2-5; 9 bases map to TRBD2. The CDR3 runs 16 residues. Germline V gene lookup returns CDR1 SGHDN and CDR2 FVKESK. J gave up 4 bases and V 1 base, and 7 bases lay outside the gene matches.

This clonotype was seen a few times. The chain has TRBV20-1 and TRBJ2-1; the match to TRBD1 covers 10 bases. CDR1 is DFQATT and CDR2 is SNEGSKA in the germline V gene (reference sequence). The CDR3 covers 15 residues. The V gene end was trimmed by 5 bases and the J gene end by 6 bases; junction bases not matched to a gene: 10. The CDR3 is CSAGPATGGRNEQFF. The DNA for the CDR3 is TGCAGTGCTGGCCCTGCGACAGGGGGCCGCAATGAGCAGTTCTTC.

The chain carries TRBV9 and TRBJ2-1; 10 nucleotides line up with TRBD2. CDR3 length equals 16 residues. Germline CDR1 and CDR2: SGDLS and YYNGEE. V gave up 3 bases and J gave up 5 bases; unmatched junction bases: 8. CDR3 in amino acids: CASSGRTSGGDNEQFF. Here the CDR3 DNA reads TGTGCCAGCAGCGGGAGGACTAGCGGAGGGGACAATGAGCAGTTCTTC.

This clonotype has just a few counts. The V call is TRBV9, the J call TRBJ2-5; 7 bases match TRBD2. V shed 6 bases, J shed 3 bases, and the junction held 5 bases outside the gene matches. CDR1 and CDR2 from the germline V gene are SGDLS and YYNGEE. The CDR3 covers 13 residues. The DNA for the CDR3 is TGTGCCAGCATCGGGCTAGCGGAAGAGACCCAGTACTTC. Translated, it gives CASIGLAEETQYF.

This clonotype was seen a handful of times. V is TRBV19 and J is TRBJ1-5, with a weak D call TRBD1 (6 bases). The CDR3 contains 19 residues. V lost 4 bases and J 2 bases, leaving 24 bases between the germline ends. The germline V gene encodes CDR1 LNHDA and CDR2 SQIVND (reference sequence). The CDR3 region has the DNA TGTGCCAGTAGTACGCACCGGGACACGCTAGGAGTAGGCAATCAGCCCCAGCATTTT. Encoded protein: CASSTHRDTLGVGNQPQHF.

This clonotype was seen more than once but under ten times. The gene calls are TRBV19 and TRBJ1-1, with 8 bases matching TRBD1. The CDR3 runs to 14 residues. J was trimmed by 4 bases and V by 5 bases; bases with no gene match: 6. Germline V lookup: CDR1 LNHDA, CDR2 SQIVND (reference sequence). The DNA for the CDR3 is TGTGCCAGTAGTTGGCAGGGGGCCACCACTGAAGCTTTCTTT. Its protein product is CASSWQGATTEAFF. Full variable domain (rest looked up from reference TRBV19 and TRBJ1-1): DGGITQSPKYLFRKEGQNVTLSCEQNLNHDAMYWYRQDPGQGLRLIYYSQIVNDFQKGDIAEGYSVSREKKESFPLTVTSAQKNPTAFYLCASSWQGATTEAFFGQGTRLTVV.

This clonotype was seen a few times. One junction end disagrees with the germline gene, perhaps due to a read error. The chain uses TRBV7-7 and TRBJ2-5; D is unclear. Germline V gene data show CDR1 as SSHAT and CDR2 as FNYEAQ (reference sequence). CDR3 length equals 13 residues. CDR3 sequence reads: CASRSTGQETQYF. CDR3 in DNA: TGTGCTAGCAGGTCGACCGGGCAAGAGACCCAGTACTTC.

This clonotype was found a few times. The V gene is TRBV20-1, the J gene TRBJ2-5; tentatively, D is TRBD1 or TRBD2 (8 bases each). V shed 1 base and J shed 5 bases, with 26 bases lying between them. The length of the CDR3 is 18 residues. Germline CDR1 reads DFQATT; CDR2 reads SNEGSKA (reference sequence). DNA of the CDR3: TGCAGTGCTAGAGGACAGGGGCTATTCGCGGGAGGTCTTGAGACCCAGTACTTC. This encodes CSARGQGLFAGGLETQYF.

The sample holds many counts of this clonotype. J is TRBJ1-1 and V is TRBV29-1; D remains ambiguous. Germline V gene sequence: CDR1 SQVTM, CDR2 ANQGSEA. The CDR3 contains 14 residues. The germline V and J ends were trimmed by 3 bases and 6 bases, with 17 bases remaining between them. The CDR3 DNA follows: TGCAGCGTTGATGGGGTCCCCACGCGGCCTGAAGCTTTCTTT. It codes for CSVDGVPTRPEAFF. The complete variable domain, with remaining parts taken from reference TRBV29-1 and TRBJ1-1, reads SAVISQKPSRDICQRGTSLTIQCQVDSQVTMMFWYRQQPGQSLTLIATANQGSEATYESGFVIDKFPISRPNLTFSTLTVSNMSPEDSSIYLCSVDGVPTRPEAFFGQGTRLTVV.

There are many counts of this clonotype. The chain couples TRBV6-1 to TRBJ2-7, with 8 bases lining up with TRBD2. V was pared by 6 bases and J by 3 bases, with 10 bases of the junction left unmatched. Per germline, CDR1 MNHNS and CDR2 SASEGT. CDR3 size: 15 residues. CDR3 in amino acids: CASSAAGLEDYEQYF. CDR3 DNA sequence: TGTGCCAGCAGCGCCGCGGGACTAGAGGACTACGAGCAGTACTTC.

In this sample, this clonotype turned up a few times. The DNA of the CDR3 is TGCAGTGCGACTGCCATGGGCGGGAGTTCAGATACGCAGTATTTT. It encodes CSATAMGGSSDTQYF. The chain is built from TRBV20-1 and TRBJ2-3; 7 nucleotides match TRBD2. The CDR3 length is 15 residues. J lost 4 bases, V lost 6 bases, and 13 bases had no gene match. Germline CDR1 reads DFQATT; CDR2 reads SNEGSKA (reference sequence).

CDR3 sequence: CASRMGLTYNEQFF. Here the CDR3 DNA reads TGTGCCAGTAGAATGGGTTTAACCTACAATGAGCAGTTCTTC. The V call is TRBV19, the J call TRBJ2-1; D remains ambiguous. V was trimmed by 6 bases and J by 2 bases, leaving 11 bases between them. Germline-derived CDR1 and CDR2 are LNHDA and SQIVND (reference sequence). The CDR3 covers 14 residues.

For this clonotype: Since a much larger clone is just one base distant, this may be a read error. This CDR3 reads CASSPSGGIQHF. The CDR3 coding sequence is TGTGCCAGCAGTCCTAGTGGGGGCATTCAGCACTTC. The chain uses TRBV2 and TRBJ2-4; a possible D gene is TRBD1 (6 bases). The CDR3 is 12 amino acids. Germline V gene sequence: CDR1 SNHLY, CDR2 FYNNEI.

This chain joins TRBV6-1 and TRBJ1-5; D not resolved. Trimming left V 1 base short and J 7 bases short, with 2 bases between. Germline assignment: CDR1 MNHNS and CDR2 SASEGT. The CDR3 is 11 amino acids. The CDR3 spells CASSEEQPQHF. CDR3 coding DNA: TGTGCCAGCAGTGAAGAACAGCCCCAGCATTTT.

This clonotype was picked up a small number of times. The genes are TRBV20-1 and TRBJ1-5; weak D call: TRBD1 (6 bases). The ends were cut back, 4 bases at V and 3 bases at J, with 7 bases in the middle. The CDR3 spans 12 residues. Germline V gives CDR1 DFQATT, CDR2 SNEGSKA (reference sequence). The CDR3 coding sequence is TGCAGTGCTACAGGGGACAATCAGCCCCAGCATTTT. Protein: CSATGDNQPQHF.

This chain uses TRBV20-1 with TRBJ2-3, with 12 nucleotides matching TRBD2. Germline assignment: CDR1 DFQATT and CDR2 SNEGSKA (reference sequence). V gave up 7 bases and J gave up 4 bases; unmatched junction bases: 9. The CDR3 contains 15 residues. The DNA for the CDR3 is TGCAGTGTTCTTCCGACTAGCGGGAGTTCAGATACGCAGTATTTT. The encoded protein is CSVLPTSGSSDTQYF.

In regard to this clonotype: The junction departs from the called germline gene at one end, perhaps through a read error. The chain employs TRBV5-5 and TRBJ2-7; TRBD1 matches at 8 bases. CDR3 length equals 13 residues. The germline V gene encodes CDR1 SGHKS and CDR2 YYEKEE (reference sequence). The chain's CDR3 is CASSLTGDHEQYF. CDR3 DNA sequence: TGCGCCAGCAGCCTGACAGGGGATCACGAGCAGTACTTC.

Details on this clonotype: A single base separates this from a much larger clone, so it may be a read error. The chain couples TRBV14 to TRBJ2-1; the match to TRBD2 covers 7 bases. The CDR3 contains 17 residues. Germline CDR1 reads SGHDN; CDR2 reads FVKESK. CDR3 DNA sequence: TGTGCCAGCAGCCGCTTAGCGGGCGGGTCCTCCTACAATGGGCAGTTCTTC. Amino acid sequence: CASSRLAGGSSYNGQFF.

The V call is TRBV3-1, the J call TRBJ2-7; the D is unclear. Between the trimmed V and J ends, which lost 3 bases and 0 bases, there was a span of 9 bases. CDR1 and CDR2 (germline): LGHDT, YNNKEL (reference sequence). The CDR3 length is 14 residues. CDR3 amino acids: CASSHRDGSYEQYF. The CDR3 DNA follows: TGTGCCAGCAGCCACCGCGATGGCTCCTACGAGCAGTACTTC.

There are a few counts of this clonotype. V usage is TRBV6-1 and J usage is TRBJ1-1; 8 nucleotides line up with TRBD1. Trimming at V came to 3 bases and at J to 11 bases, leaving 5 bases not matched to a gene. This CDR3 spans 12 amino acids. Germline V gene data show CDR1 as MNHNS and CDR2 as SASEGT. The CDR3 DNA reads TGTGCCAGCAGTGAGTCGACAGGGGTGGCTTTCTTT. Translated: CASSESTGVAFF.

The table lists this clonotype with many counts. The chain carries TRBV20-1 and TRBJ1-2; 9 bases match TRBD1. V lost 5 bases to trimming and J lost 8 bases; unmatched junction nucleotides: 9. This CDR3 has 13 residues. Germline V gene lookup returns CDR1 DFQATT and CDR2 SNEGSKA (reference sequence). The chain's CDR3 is CSAHRDREEGYTF. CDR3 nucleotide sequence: TGCAGTGCTCACCGGGACAGGGAGGAAGGCTACACCTTC.

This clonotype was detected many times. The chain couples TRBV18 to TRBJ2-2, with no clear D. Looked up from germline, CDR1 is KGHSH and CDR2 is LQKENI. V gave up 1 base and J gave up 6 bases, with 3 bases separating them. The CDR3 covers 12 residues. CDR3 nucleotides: TGTGCCAGCTCACCACTAGCCGGGGAGCTGTTTTTT. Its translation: CASSPLAGELFF.

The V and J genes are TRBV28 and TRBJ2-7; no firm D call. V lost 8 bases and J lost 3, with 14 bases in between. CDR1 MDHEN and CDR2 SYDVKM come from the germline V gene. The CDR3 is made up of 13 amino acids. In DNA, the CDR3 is TGTGCCAGCGGGTCAGCCTATGGCTACGAGCAGTACTTC. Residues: CASGSAYGYEQYF. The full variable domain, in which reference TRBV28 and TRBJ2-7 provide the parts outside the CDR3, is DVKVTQSSRYLVKRTGEKVFLECVQDMDHENMFWYRQDPGLGLRLIYFSYDVKMKEKGDIPEGYSVSREKKERFSLILESASTNQTSMYLCASGSAYGYEQYFGPGTRLTVT.

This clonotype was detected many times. The CDR3 loop is CASSPGTYEQYF. In DNA, the CDR3 is TGTGCCAGCTCACCAGGAACCTACGAGCAGTACTTC. This sequence joins TRBV18 and TRBJ2-7, with D hard to call. CDR3 length equals 12 residues. Trimming shortened V by 2 bases and J by 2 bases, and 4 bases separated the two germline ends. In germline, CDR1 is KGHSH, CDR2 LQKENI.

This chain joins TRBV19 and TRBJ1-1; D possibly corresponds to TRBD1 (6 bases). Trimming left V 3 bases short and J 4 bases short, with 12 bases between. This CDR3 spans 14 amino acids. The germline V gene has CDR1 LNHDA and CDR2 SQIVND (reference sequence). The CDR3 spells CASSIAQGGTEAFF. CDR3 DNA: TGTGCCAGTAGTATTGCACAGGGAGGCACTGAAGCTTTCTTT.

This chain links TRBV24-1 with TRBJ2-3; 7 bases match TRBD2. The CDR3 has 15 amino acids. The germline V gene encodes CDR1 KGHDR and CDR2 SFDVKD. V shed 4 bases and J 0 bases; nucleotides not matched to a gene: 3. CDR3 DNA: TGTGCCACCAGTGACCCTAGCGGAAGCACAGATACGCAGTATTTT. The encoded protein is CATSDPSGSTDTQYF.

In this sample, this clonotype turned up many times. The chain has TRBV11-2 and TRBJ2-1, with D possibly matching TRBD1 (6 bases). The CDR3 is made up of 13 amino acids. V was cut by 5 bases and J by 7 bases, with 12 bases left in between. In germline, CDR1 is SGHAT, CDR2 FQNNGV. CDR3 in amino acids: CASSLDRSNEQFF. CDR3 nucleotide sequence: TGTGCCAGCAGCCTTGACAGGTCGAATGAGCAGTTCTTC. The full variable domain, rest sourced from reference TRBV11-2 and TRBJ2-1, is EAGVAQSPRYKIIEKRQSVAFWCNPISGHATLYWYQQILGQGPKLLIQFQNNGVVDDSQLPKDRFSAERLKGVDSTLKIQPAKLEDSAVYLCASSLDRSNEQFFGPGTRLTVL.

The CDR3 DNA reads TGTGCCAGCACATTGACAGGGACGGCTGAAGCTTTCTTT. Its protein is CASTLTGTAEAFF. This sequence joins TRBV11-1 and TRBJ1-1, with 7 bases lining up with TRBD1. This CDR3 is 13 amino acids long. V lost 7 bases, J lost 6 bases, and 8 bases stayed unmatched. CDR1 and CDR2 (germline): SGHAT, FQDESV (reference sequence).

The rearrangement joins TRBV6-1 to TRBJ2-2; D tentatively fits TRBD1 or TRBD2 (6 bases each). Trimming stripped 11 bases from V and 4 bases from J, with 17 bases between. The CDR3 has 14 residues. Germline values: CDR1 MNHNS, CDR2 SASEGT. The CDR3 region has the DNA TGTGCCGGGGGGCCGGGGGACCGCACCGGGGAGCTGTTTTTT. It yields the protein CAGGPGDRTGELFF.

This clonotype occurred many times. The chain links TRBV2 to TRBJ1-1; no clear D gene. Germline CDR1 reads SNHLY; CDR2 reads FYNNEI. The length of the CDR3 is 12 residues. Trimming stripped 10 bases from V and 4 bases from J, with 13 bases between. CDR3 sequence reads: CATHLYFTEAFF. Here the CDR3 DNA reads TGTGCCACCCATCTCTATTTCACTGAAGCTTTCTTT.

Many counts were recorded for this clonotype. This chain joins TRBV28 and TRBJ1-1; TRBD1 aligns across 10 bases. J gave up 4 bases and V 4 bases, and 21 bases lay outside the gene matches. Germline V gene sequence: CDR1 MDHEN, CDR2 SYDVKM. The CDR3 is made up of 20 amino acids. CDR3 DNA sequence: TGTGCCAGCAGTTCCCTGGGACAGGGGACAGGGTTGGGTACAACCACTGAAGCTTTCTTT. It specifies CASSSLGQGTGLGTTTEAFF.

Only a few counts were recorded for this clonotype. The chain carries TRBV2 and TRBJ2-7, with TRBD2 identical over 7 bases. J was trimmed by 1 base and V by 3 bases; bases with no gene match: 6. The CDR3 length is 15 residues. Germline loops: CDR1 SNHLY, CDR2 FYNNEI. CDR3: CASSDIAGKSYEQYF. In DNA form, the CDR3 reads TGTGCCAGCAGTGATATAGCGGGCAAATCCTACGAGCAGTACTTC.